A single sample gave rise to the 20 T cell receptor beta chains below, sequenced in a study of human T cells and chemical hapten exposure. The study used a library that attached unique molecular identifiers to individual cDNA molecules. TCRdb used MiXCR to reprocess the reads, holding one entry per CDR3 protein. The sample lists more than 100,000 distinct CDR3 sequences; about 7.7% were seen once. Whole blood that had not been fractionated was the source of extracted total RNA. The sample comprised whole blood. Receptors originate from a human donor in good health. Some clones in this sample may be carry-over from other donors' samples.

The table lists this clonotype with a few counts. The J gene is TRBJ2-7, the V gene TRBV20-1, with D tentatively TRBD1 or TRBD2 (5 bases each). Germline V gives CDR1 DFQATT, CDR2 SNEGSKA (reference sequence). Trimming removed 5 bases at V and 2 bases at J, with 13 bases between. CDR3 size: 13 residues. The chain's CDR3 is CSARDGITYEQYF. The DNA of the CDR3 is TGCAGTGCTCGGGACGGAATTACCTACGAGCAGTACTTC.

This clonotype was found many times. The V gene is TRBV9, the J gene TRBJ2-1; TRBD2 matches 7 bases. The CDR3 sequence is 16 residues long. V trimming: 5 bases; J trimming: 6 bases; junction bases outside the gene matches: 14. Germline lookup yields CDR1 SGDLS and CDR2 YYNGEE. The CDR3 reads CASSSYPSTSPNEQFF. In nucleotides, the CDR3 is TGTGCCAGCAGTTCCTACCCCTCGACTAGCCCCAATGAGCAGTTCTTC.

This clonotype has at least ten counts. CDR3: CASSQEPTLAGETQYF. In DNA, the CDR3 is TGTGCCAGCAGCCAAGAGCCTACACTAGCGGGAGAGACCCAGTACTTC. This rearrangement joins TRBV3-1 to TRBJ2-5; 9 bases fit TRBD2. The CDR3 is 16 residues long. The V segment lost 0 bases and the J segment 4 bases; nucleotides outside the gene matches: 6. Germline lookup yields CDR1 LGHDT and CDR2 YNNKEL (reference sequence).

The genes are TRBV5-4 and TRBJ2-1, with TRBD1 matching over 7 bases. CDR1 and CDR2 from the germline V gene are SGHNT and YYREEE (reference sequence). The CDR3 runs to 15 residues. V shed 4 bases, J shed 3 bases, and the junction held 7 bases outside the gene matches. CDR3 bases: TGTGCCAGCAGCCTAAACAGGGGAAACTACAATGAGCAGTTCTTC. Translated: CASSLNRGNYNEQFF. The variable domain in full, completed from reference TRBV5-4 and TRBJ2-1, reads ETGVTQSPTHLIKTRGQQVTLRCSSQSGHNTVSWYQQALGQGPQFIFQYYREEENGRGNFPPRFSGLQFPNYSSELNVNALELDDSALYLCASSLNRGNYNEQFFGPGTRLTVL.

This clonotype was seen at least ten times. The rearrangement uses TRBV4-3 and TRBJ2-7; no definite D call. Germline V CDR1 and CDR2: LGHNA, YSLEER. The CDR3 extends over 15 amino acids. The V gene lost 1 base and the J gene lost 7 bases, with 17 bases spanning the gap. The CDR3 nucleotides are TGCGCCAGCAGCCAAGCCATGAGTTGGCGTGGAGAGCAGTACTTC. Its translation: CASSQAMSWRGEQYF.

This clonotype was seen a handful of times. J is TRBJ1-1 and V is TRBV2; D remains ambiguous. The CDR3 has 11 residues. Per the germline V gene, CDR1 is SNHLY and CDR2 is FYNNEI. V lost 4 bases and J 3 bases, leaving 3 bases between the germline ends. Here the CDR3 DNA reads TGTGCCAGCAGTGTCTACACTGAAGCTTTCTTT. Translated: CASSVYTEAFF.

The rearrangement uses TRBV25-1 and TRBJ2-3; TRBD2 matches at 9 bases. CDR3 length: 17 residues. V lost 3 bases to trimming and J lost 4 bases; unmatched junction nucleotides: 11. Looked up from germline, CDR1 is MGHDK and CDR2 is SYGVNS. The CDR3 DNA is TGTGCCAGCAGTGATCCCTTAGCGGGAGTCGGGGCAGATACGCAGTATTTT. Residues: CASSDPLAGVGADTQYF. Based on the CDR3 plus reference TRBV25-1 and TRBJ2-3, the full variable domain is EADIYQTPRYLVIGTGKKITLECSQTMGHDKMYWYQQDPGMELHLIHYSYGVNSTEKGDLSSESTVSRIRTEHFPLTLESARPSHTSQYLCASSDPLAGVGADTQYFGPGTRLTVL.

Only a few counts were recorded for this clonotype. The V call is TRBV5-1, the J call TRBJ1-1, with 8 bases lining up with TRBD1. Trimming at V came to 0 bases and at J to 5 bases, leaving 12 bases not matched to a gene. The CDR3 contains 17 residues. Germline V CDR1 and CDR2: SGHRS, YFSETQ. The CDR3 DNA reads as TGCGCCAGCAGCTTGGGCCCTATTGGGACAGGCAGGACTGAAGCTTTCTTT. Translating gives CASSLGPIGTGRTEAFF.

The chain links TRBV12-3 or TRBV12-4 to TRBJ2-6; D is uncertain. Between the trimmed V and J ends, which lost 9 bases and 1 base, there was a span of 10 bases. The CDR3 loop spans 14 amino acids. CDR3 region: CARSTVSGANVLTF. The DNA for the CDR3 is TGTGCCAGGAGTACAGTATCTGGGGCCAACGTCCTGACTTTC.

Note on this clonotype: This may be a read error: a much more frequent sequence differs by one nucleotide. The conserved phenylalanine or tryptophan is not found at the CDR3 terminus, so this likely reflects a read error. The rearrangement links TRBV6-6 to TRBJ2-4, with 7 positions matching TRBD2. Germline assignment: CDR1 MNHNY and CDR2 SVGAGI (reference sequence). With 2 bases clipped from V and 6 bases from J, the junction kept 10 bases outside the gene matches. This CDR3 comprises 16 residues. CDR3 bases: TGTGCCAGCAGTTACGGGGGGGACGGCACGCTAAACATTCAGTACTTA. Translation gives CASSYGGDGTLNIQYL.

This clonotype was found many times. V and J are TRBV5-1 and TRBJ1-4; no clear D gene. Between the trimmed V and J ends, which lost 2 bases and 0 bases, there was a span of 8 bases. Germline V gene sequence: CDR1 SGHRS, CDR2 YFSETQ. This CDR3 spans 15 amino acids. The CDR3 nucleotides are TGCGCCAGCAGCTTCTTGGGATCAACTAATGAAAAACTGTTTTTT. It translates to CASSFLGSTNEKLFF.

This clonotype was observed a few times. CDR3 in amino acids: CSARSEGGSYNEQFF. CDR3 in DNA: TGCAGTGCTAGATCGGAGGGCGGGAGCTACAATGAGCAGTTCTTC. The chain joins TRBV20-1 to TRBJ2-1; 7 bases are a match to TRBD2. The CDR3 contains 15 residues. Germline V CDR1 and CDR2: DFQATT, SNEGSKA (reference sequence). V shed 2 bases and J 3 bases; nucleotides not matched to a gene: 7.

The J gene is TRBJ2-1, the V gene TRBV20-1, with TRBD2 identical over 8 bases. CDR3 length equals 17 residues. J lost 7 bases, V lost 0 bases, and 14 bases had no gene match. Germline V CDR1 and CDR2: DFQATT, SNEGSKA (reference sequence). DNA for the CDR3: TGCAGTGCTAGAGATCACGGTGGGACTAGGGGAACAAATGAGCAGTTCTTC. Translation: CSARDHGGTRGTNEQFF.

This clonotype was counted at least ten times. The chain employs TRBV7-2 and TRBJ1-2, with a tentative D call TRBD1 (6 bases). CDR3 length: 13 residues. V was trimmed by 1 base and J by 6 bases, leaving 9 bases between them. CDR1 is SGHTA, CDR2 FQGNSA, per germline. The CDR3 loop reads CASSLGGGNGYTF. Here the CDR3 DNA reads TGTGCCAGCAGCTTAGGCGGGGGCAATGGCTACACCTTC.

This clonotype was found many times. The CDR3 spells CASSRGQPQHF. The CDR3 DNA reads TGTGCCAGTAGTCGTGGGCAGCCCCAGCATTTT. The genes are TRBV19 and TRBJ1-5; D not certain. The CDR3 totals 11 residues. Germline loops: CDR1 LNHDA, CDR2 SQIVND (reference sequence). With 5 bases removed from V and 7 bases from J, the gap between germline ends came to 6 bases.

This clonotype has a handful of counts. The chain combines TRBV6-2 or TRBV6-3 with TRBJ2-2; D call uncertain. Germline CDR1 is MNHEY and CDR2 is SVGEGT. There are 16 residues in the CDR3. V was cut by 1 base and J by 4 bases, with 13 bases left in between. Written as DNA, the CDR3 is TGTGCCAGCAGTTACTATGGTAGCTTCGTCACCGGGGAGCTGTTTTTT. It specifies CASSYYGSFVTGELFF.

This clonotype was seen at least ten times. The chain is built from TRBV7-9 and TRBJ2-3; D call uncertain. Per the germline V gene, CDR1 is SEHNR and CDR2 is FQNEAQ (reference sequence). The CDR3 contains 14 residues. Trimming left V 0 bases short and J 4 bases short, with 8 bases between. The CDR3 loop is CASSLAGSPDTQYF. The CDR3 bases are TGTGCCAGCAGCTTAGCAGGTAGCCCAGATACGCAGTATTTT.

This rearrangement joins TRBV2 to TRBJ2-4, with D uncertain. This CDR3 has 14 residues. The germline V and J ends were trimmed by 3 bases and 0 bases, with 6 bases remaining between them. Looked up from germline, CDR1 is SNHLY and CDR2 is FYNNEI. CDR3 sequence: CASSDSLAKNIQYF. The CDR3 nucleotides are TGTGCCAGCAGTGACTCATTAGCCAAAAACATTCAGTACTTC.

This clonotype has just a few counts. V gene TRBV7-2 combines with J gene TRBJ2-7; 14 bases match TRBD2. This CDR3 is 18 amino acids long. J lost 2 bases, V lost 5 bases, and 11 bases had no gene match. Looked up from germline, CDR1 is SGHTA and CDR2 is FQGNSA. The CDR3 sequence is CASSQGTSGGRSTYEQYF. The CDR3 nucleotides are TGTGCCAGCAGCCAGGGGACTAGCGGGGGCCGCTCGACCTACGAGCAGTACTTC. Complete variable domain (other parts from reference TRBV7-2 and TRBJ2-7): GAGVSQSPSNKVTEKGKDVELRCDPISGHTALYWYRQSLGQGLEFLIYFQGNSAPDKSGLPSDRFSAERTGGSVSTLTIQRTQQEDSAVYLCASSQGTSGGRSTYEQYFGPGTRLTVT.

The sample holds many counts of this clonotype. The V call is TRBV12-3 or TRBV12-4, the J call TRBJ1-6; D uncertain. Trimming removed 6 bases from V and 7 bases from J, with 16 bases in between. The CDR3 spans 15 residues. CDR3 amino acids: CASSLREAVNSPLHF. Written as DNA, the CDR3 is TGTGCCAGCAGCCTGCGGGAGGCGGTAAATTCACCCCTCCACTTT.